This record concerns one T cell receptor (beta chain) sequence. Its antigen is currently not known. It has no much larger one-base neighbor in the sample; base qualities were not kept. The donors were healthy, HIV-negative adults who had no recently reported acute infections or vaccinations. Every donor was a Caucasian adult residing in Nashville, Tennessee, USA. CD4+ T cells were enriched by magnetic negative selection; naive cells were then positively selected on CD45RA, and the negative fraction formed the memory subset. Blood was obtained by leukapheresis, after which PBMCs were separated by Ficoll-Histopaque density gradient centrifugation and cryopreserved in liquid nitrogen vapor phase. Analytical flow cytometry was used to check the purity and quantity of each magnetically sorted T cell population. Each sorted fraction had its genomic DNA isolated and then quantified by UV absorbance on a Nanodrop 2000c.

This entry belongs to a study of shared clonotypes between healthy human individuals (dated by TCRdb to the early 2020s). Study-level background: The cohort comprised two women and three men aged 18 to 49 years. Between about 0.85 and 9.5 billion PBMCs per donor were obtained by leukapheresis. For each donor, CD4 naive and CD4 memory were each run on three plates, CD8 naive on two plates, and CD8 memory on one plate. The study deeply sequenced blood TCR repertoires of five healthy adults to estimate repertoire size and the extent of clonotype sharing between individuals. Different laboratories and diverse techniques were used to prepare libraries and sequence TCR repertoires, to increase sequencing depth and limit assay-specific biases.

Based on the germline V gene, the CDR1 and CDR2 sequences are SGHDT and YYEEEE. The CDR3 runs 19 amino acids, cysteine and phenylalanine included. The only DNA kept is the CDR3, 57 bases in frame from the first base. Trimmed from V: 0 bases; trimmed from J: 4 bases; junction bases lacking a gene match: 8. What the research found in general, with its limitations: Compared with non-shared clonotypes, the clonotypes found in all four sorted-subset donors had higher generation probabilities. Sampling was restricted to blood, and TCR repertoires in tissue are likely to differ from TCR repertoires in blood. Naive subsets generally had larger estimated clonotype richness than memory subsets did. Pairwise subsampling led to the expectation that sequencing depth would affect the degree of clonotype sharing among donors. Because the study included a small number of donors, the genetic and exposure-history diversity represented was limited. About 5% of naive CD4, around 4% of naive CD8, 2.3% of memory CD4, and over 0.35% of memory CD8 clonotypes were shared across four donors. Incomplete sequencing was indicated by rarefaction of sorted-subset datasets, despite the large sequencing depth.

TCR CDR3 regions were amplified from genomic DNA by multiplex PCR using the deep immunoSEQ assay. Genomic DNA extracted from each cell subset was distributed evenly over all wells of several immunoSEQ 96-well plates, and each plate served as one replicate. For sorted subsets, each replicate PCR was loaded with 200 to 250 ng genomic DNA, equivalent to 32,000 or so T cell genomes. Purified libraries were quantified with a Qubit 3.0 fluorometer, sized on a Bioanalyzer 2100, and re-quantified with the KAPA Library Quantification kit. Each immunoSEQ 96-well plate was sequenced on its own single-read 150-cycle Illumina NextSeq 550 flow cell. On the study's bioinformatics: The immunoSEQ output contained only junctional sequences without quality scores, so filtering could not match that applied to full-length reads. Sequences were annotated with PyIR, a Python wrapper for IgBLAST v1.9, and V/J genes and CDR3 were assigned using IMGT germline references. Reads were removed for weak V/J assignments (E-value above 1e-6), missing CDR3, stop codons, out-of-frame junctions, or ambiguous translated residues. V3J clonotypes were defined as sequences sharing the same inferred V gene, J gene, and CDR3 amino acid sequence. Percentage overlap between repertoires was calculated by dividing the number of shared unique clonotypes by the size of the smaller repertoire. RTK rarefaction, the Chao1 estimator, and Recon v2.1 estimates of unobserved clonotypes were used to assess repertoire richness. For all TCRbeta clonotypes obtained by the gDNA method from a handful of donors, generation probabilities were computed with OLGA. TCRdb retrieved this table from immuneACCESS and kept in-frame rearrangements only. Not all clones are present; in checked studies, unresolved V genes account for under half, and no reason is known for the remainder. D and trimming come from the DNA, and the V and J calls and clone size come from that table. The sample table shows some 1.5 million clones, and 95% to 99% are seen once. The ten biggest clones cover roughly 0.42% of the sample.

Sequenced input: naive CD4+ T cells sorted from blood. Interpreted using the paper, the cell subset or site label stands for: CD45RA+ positively selected. The TCR sequence derives from a man younger than 45 in good health. The sequence links TRBV5-6 to TRBJ2-1, with 15 bases aligning to TRBD2. CDR3 reads: CASSLVSGTSGRQYNEQFF. The DNA reads as follows: TGTGCCAGCAGCTTGGTTTCGGGGACTAGCGGGAGGCAGTACAATGAGCAGTTCTTC.